The clone carrying this T cell receptor (beta chain) was picked up many times. The antigen remains undetermined. This record belongs to a study of T-cell reconstitution after alpha-beta-depleted transplantation in children. Study-wide findings and caveats: Newly generated T cells supplied most T-cell counts and diversity one year post-transplant. Expanded clones from the graft, numbering several hundred, reportedly supplied alpha-beta T cells about two months after transplant.

Unique molecular identifiers were incorporated into the prepared TCRbeta library. TCRdb re-derived calls from the PCR reads in MiXCR, one entry per CDR3 protein. The repertoire holds fewer than 550,000 distinct CDR3 sequences, with approximately 10% as singletons. The starting material was PBMCs, mostly from graft donor cells, obtained 180 days after TCRalphabeta/CD19-depleted stem cell transplant. The receptor was derived from a female patient aged 2-9 years who had a stem cell transplant for aplastic anemia, so the T cells may come from the graft donor.

CDR3 DNA sequence: TGTGCCAGCAGTTTATCCTGGGACTTTAGTTCCTACGAGCAGTACTTC. The encoded protein is CASSLSWDFSSYEQYF. The chain uses TRBV28 and TRBJ2-7, with D perhaps TRBD2 (6 bases). Trimming stripped 1 base from V and 1 base from J, with 14 bases between. The germline gives CDR1 MDHEN, CDR2 SYDVKM. The CDR3 contains 16 residues. The entire variable domain, with the rest obtained from reference TRBV28 and TRBJ2-7, is as follows: DVKVTQSSRYLVKRTGEKVFLECVQDMDHENMFWYRQDPGLGLRLIYFSYDVKMKEKGDIPEGYSVSREKKERFSLILESASTNQTSMYLCASSLSWDFSSYEQYFGPGTRLTVT.